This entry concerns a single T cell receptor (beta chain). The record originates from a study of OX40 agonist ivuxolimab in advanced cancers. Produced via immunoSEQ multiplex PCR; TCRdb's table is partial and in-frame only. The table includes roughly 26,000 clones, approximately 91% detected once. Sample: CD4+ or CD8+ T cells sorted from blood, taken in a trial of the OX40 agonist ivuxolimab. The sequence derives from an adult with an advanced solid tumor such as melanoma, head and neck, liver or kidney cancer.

CDR3: CASSLLGGSAFF. In DNA, the CDR3 is TGTGCCAGCAGCTTACTTGGGGGTTCAGCTTTCTTT. The chain is built from TRBV7-2 and TRBJ1-1, with a possible D match to TRBD1 (5 bases). Deletions cut 2 bases from V and 10 bases from J, with 11 bases between. CDR1 and CDR2 from the germline V gene are SGHTA and FQGNSA. CDR3 size: 12 residues.